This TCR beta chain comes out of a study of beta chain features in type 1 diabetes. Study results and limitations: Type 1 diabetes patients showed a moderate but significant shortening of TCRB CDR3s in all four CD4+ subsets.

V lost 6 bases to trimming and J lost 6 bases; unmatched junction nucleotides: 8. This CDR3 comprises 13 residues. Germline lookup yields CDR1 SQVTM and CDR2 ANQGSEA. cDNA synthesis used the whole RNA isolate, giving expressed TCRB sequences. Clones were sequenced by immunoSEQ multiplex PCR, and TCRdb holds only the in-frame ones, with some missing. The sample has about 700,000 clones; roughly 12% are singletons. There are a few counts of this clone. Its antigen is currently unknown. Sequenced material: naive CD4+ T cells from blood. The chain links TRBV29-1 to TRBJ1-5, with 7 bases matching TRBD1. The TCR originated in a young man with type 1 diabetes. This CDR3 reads CSVGQEEFQPQHF. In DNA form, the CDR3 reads TGCAGCGTCGGACAGGAGGAGTTTCAGCCCCAGCATTTT.